The entry that follows covers one T cell receptor beta chain sequence. Its antigen is unknown. The record has no base qualities; no much larger clone is one base away. The data are from a study of cytomegalovirus exposure and HLA in healthy donors (TCRdb year 2017). Background on the whole study: An earlier analysis of more than 550 of the donors reported approximately 300 Gb of sequence data and approximately 120 million unique TCR beta sequences obtained from 150 million to 200 million T cells. In a later genetic analysis, genome-wide SNP genotypes for about three fifths of the roughly 670 donors were used, and that subset was treated as a discovery cohort. The aim of the study was to test whether cataloging public T cell receptors could identify signatures of past pathogen exposure. The number of donors typed differed by locus, with roughly 620-640 for A, B, C, DRB1 and DQB1, 522 for DQA1, 600 to 610 for DPA1, and approximately 470 for DPB1. The study used immunosequencing to profile the T cell repertoires of approximately 650 subjects and linked those repertoires to cytomegalovirus serostatus. Both class I and class II loci were covered by HLA typing, at four-digit resolution. The later analysis used no new phenotypic data to find candidate immune exposures, relying instead on TCR beta sequences and their occurrence across donors. Among roughly 400 genotyped donors of the cohort, an average of roughly 230,000 unique TCR beta nucleotide sequences was sequenced per donor, of which roughly 17% were non-productive. An early release covering roughly 580 HLA-typed donors comprised approximately 300 gigabases of sequencing data and approximately 80 million unique TCR sequences. Donor age, sex, ethnicity and CMV serostatus were compiled alongside the repertoire data. An earlier analysis of 587 of the donors applied high-throughput TCR beta sequencing to assess whether each TCR beta V gene segment acted as functional or pseudogenic. Among the roughly 400 genotyped donors, roughly 80% belonged to the genetic ancestry cluster associated with self-reported Caucasian donors. Roughly 5 DR-DQ haplotypes were treated as single units for association and clustering because of strong linkage in the cohort. Besides the first cohort of roughly 660 subjects, a separate validation cohort made up of 120 or so different subjects was used. In a later analysis, previously published TCR beta repertoires from 550 to 700 donors were re-analyzed and high-resolution HLA genotyping was added so that TCR occurrence patterns could be studied. All discovery cohort repertoires had been generated using a single sequencing platform. The study combined high-throughput TCR immunosequencing, statistical association of individual TCRs with disease status, and machine learning to predict cytomegalovirus infection status.

The cohort was made up of approximately 670 healthy bone marrow donors. All cohort members were sampled while nominally healthy, although unrecorded immune exposures were likely present. The donor tested CMV seropositive and was one of the 289 seropositive cohort members. Each donor provided a peripheral blood sample, and peripheral blood mononuclear cells were used for TCR beta sequencing. Genomic DNA was extracted from the blood cell samples with the Qiagen DNeasy Blood Extraction Kit. CDR1 is given as MNHEY and CDR2 as SVGAGI, both from the germline V gene. Including the terminal cysteine and phenylalanine, the CDR3 comprises 14 residues. The DNA shown is the 42-base CDR3, in frame from base 1. Deletion took 7 bases off V and 0 bases off J, with a span of 10 bases between the germline ends. The method was the immunoSEQ multiplex PCR assay. The multiplex PCR relied on a mix of 60 forward primers for TCR Vbeta segments and 13 reverse primers for TCR Jbeta segments. The CDR3 region of rearranged TCR beta genes was amplified from genomic DNA by a multiplex PCR assay. The amplified TCR beta libraries were sequenced on the Illumina HiSeq System as 87-base-pair reads. Regarding the original processing steps: A later analysis counted approximately 76 million unique TCR beta chains across the 500 to 850 repertoires, and 10 million to 11 million of these chains were shared by at least two donors. To remove PCR and sequencing errors, raw reads were error-corrected and collapsed into unique sequences using a nearest-neighbor algorithm that merged closely related sequences. To assign V, D and J gene segments, CDR3 sequences were aligned to IMGT reference sequences. For a sequence to be retained, a match of at least six nucleotides to both a V gene segment and a J gene segment was required. A rearrangement was called productive if the CDR3 had no stop codons and remained in frame with V and J, and every other rearrangement was called non-productive. CDR3 was defined according to IMGT convention as the region running from the second conserved V-encoded cysteine to the conserved J-encoded phenylalanine. In an earlier analysis of some 550 of the donors, sequences lacking an unambiguous match to a single V gene segment were excluded. In an earlier analysis of 587 of the donors, V segments were called functional above 56.7% productive rearrangements and were called segregating when the between-donor standard deviation exceeded 5%. To diagnose cytomegalovirus status from the catalog of TCR beta chain sequences, a statistical classification framework was built. V and J gene assignment, in a later analysis, came from comparing TCR nucleotide sequences with IMGT/GENE-DB human TR gene sequences. Using the TCRdist pipeline, a later analysis assigned CDR3 sequences along with most-parsimonious VDJ recombination scenarios. In a later analysis, each TCR beta chain was defined by its CDR3 amino acid sequence together with its V-gene family, and reads lacking a unique V-gene family were excluded. In a later analysis, a few hundred highly shared, low-generation-probability nucleotide sequences were removed to address suspected cross-contamination and a sequencing artifact. In a later analysis, a clonal expansion index for each public chain was calculated from normalized within-repertoire ranks of inferred template counts. In a later analysis, generation probabilities were computed using a VDJ recombination model fitted to out-of-frame rearrangements, and the results were checked against IGoR. In a later analysis, hypergeometric tests were used to score TCR-TCR, TCR-HLA and TCR-CMV co-occurrence, with a repertoire-size bias correction applied to TCR pairs. False discovery rates were estimated in a later analysis by permuting HLA or CMV assignments 20 times. In a later analysis, co-occurring TCRs were grouped with DBSCAN, and TCRdist sequence similarity was added when clustering was performed within HLA-allele-positive subsets. Repertoires with fewer than 30,000 or more than 120,000 public chains, plus five repertoires with anomalous nucleotide sharing, were excluded from co-occurrence clustering. TCRdb holds this immuneACCESS table with in-frame rearrangements only. Some clones are missing; in checked studies, unresolved V genes explain under half, and the rest has no known cause. The V and J calls and clone size come from that table; D and trimming were worked out from the DNA. Recorded for this sample are more than 90,000 clones; roughly 80% of them occurred a single time. Around 7% of the sample belongs to the ten largest clones.

Overall results and qualifications from the work: When HLA alleles, especially DR and DQ, strongly co-occurred, attributing TCR associations to individual alleles was difficult. A further reported finding was that TCR beta sequences accurately predicted the HLA-A and HLA-B alleles for most subjects in the first cohort. Compared with the 666-donor mean, donors in an Asian-associated ancestry cluster had fewer N-insertions in productive TCRs, according to a later genetic analysis. Immune exposure information for the cohort was limited to CMV serostatus. In the study, some 180 TCR beta chains were listed as associated with cytomegalovirus. In an earlier analysis of 450 to 750 of the donors, most TCR beta V segments appeared in productive rearrangements about 87% or about 30% of the time, broadly matching IMGT annotations. A cluster of highly shared sequence variants was judged likely to be a technical artifact of the sequencing pipeline. Because the 87-base-pair reads could not distinguish some IMGT-functional V segments, including TRBV6-2 and TRBV6-3, those segments were excluded. Because HLA typing was missing for some donors at each locus, association tests included only the typed subset. At a false discovery rate of 0.05, a later analysis linked 16,000 or so TCR beta sequences to specific HLA alleles. The earlier analysis of 587 of the donors excluded seventeen rarely observed V segments, including chromosome 9 orphons, because counts were too low. A later analysis found that HLA-associated TCR beta chains were more clonally expanded and had lower generation probabilities than equally common non-associated chains. In this cohort, only TCR beta chains were sequenced, and detectable features were limited by the absence of alpha or paired-chain data. Presence/absence analyses assumed roughly uniform sequencing depth across donors, an assumption that may not hold. The classifier was reported to diagnose cytomegalovirus status with high specificity and sensitivity in both the original cohort and the validation cohort. Most CMV-associated TCR beta chains appeared to be HLA-restricted in a later analysis, and the HLA associations seemed to be driven largely by CMV exposure. In a later analysis, the rate of TCR association differed among HLA loci, with DRB1 alleles having the most associated TCRs and HLA-C alleles having the fewest. A few of the identified cytomegalovirus-associated TCR beta chains were confirmed in vitro to be specific for cytomegalovirus antigens. Linkage disequilibrium might explain the correlated functional status among segregating V segments, but an unknown experimental factor could not be ruled out. While some public TCRs were present in many individuals, most TCR sequences turned up only very rarely across donors. V-gene and J-gene trimming of TCR beta chains was associated with a missense DCLRE1C variant in a later genetic analysis, and the association was replicated in an independent cohort. It was suggested by the authors that the approach could potentially be generalized to other disease states and immunological phenotypes. A later analysis reported that several top co-occurrence clusters appeared linked to parvovirus B19, influenza, CMV and Epstein-Barr virus.

The specimen sequenced was PBMCs. This receptor was obtained from a man aged 40-50 years in good health and CMV-seropositive. The sequence is built from TRBV6-5 and TRBJ2-1, with the D segment identity uncertain. The nucleotides read TGTGCCAGCAATCCACTAAGCTCCTACAATGAGCAGTTCTTC. This is translated as CASNPLSSYNEQFF.